A selection of T cell receptor beta chains follows, all from one sample in a study of Ad26.COV2.S vaccination and SARS-CoV-2 variants. Repertoires were generated with immunoSEQ multiplex PCR, while TCRdb's copy carries only in-frame clones and drops some. The data hold about 680,000 clones, with around 92% observed a single time. Sample: peripheral blood, taken in a trial of Ad26.COV2.S vaccine versus placebo. These receptors originate from a person aged 18-65 years who received the Ad26.COV2.S COVID-19 vaccine or a placebo. CDR3s include the opening cysteine and the closing phenylalanine or tryptophan. A D gene is named only where the DNA matches it firmly. For some rows the clone size is stated as once, few or many, or as a class when expanded; others skip it.

>TRBD2|TRBJ2-2|TRBV5-6|NA
CASSVGLAGGVGELFF
TGTGCCAGCAGCGTGGGACTAGCGGGAGGGGTCGGGGAGCTGTTTTTT
>NA|TRBJ2-2|TRBV6-2/TRBV6-3|once
CASSYGQAMNTGELFF
TGTGCCAGCAGTTACGGGCAGGCGATGAACACCGGGGAGCTGTTTTTT
>NA|TRBJ1-1|TRBV19|few
CASSKDINTEAFF
TGTGCCAGTAGTAAGGACATTAACACTGAAGCTTTCTTT
>NA|TRBJ1-3|TRBV5-1|once
CASSLDVQLISGNTIYF
TGCGCCAGCAGCTTGGACGTCCAGCTTATCTCTGGAAACACCATATATTTT
>NA|TRBJ2-2|TRBV7-9|NA
CASSLWGNTGELFF
TGTGCCAGCAGCTTATGGGGCAACACCGGGGAGCTGTTTTTT
>NA|TRBJ1-5|TRBV19|NA
CASRYGENQPQHF
TGTGCCAGTAGATATGGGGAGAATCAGCCCCAGCATTTT
>NA|TRBJ2-7|TRBV5-1|once
CASSLDGRPRNEQYF
TGCGCCAGCAGCCTAGACGGGCGCCCTAGGAACGAGCAGTACTTC
>NA|TRBJ2-2|TRBV4-2|NA
CASSQVHWVSYTGELFF
TGTGCCAGCAGCCAAGTTCACTGGGTTTCCTACACCGGGGAGCTGTTTTTT
>TRBD1|TRBJ2-3|TRBV19|NA
CASSIDPDRVSTQYF
TGTGCCAGTAGTATAGATCCGGACAGGGTATCCACGCAGTATTTT
>TRBD1|TRBJ2-5|TRBV18|NA
CASSPPERQGANRRETQYF
TGTGCCAGCTCACCACCCGAAAGACAGGGGGCTAATCGAAGGGAGACCCAGTACTTC
>NA|TRBJ1-3|TRBV7-9|NA
CASSFTSAVVNTIYF
TGTGCCAGCAGCTTCACCTCGGCGGTGGTAAACACCATATATTTT
>NA|TRBJ1-6|TRBV30|NA
CAWSPRVRSPLHF
TGTGCCTGGAGTCCCAGGGTACGGTCACCCCTCCACTTT
>TRBD1|TRBJ1-2|TRBV4-2|NA
CASSPDREYGYTF
TGTGCCAGCAGCCCGGACAGGGAGTATGGCTACACCTTC
>NA|TRBJ1-6|TRBV6-6|NA
CASGESGSYNSPLHF
TGTGCCAGCGGTGAGTCGGGCTCCTATAATTCACCCCTCCACTTT
>NA|TRBJ2-7|TRBV10-3|NA
CAISEGQMNYEQYF
TGTGCCATCAGTGAGGGGCAGATGAACTACGAGCAGTACTTC
>TRBD2|TRBJ2-1|TRBV2|NA
CASSETGASGKNEQFF
TGTGCCAGCAGTGAAACGGGGGCTAGCGGGAAAAATGAGCAGTTCTTC
>NA|TRBJ2-2|TRBV3-1/TRBV3-2|NA
CASSQGRDTGELFF
TGTGCCAGCAGCCAAGGCCGGGACACCGGGGAGCTGTTTTTT
>NA|TRBJ1-1|TRBV7-9|NA
CASSLTEREAFF
TGTGCCAGCAGCCTGACAGAGCGTGAAGCTTTCTTT
>TRBD1|TRBJ1-4|TRBV19|NA
CASSTGQGVGEKLFF
TGTGCCAGTAGTACTGGACAGGGGGTAGGTGAAAAACTGTTTTTT
>NA|TRBJ1-1|TRBV6-2/TRBV6-3|NA
CASSTIVTLEAFF
TGTGCCAGCAGTACTATCGTCACCCTTGAAGCTTTCTTT
>TRBD2|TRBJ2-3|TRBV5-6|NA
CASSWGEGLADTQYF
TGTGCCAGCAGCTGGGGAGAGGGACTAGCGGATACGCAGTATTTT
>TRBD2|TRBJ2-1|TRBV7-8|NA
CASSLTSGTNEQFF
TGTGCCAGCAGCTTAACTAGCGGCACCAATGAGCAGTTCTTC
>TRBD1|TRBJ1-4|TRBV18|NA
CASSLGQGEEKLFF
TGTGCCAGCTCACTTGGACAGGGAGAGGAAAAACTGTTTTTT
>NA|TRBJ2-5|TRBV6-2/TRBV6-3|NA
CASSSSARTQYF
TGTGCCAGCAGTTCCTCGGCCAGAACCCAGTACTTC
>NA|TRBJ1-1|TRBV6-6|NA
CASSYVTGNTEAFF
TGTGCCAGCAGTTACGTGACAGGGAACACTGAAGCTTTCTTT
>TRBD1|TRBJ1-5|TRBV2|NA
CASSEKGGGGNQPQHF
TGTGCCAGCAGTGAAAAGGGAGGGGGCGGTAATCAGCCCCAGCATTTT
>TRBD1|TRBJ2-7|TRBV6-5|NA
CASSYSRQGAYEQYF
TGTGCCAGCAGTTACTCGAGGCAGGGGGCTTACGAGCAGTACTTC
>TRBD1|TRBJ2-1|TRBV28|NA
CASKPGTGGWNEQFF
TGTGCCAGCAAACCAGGGACAGGGGGATGGAATGAGCAGTTCTTC
>TRBD2|TRBJ2-3|TRBV6-5|once
CASRGTSTDTQYF
TGTGCCAGCAGGGGGACTAGTACAGATACGCAGTATTTT
>NA|TRBJ1-2|TRBV19|NA
CASGGGEGYTF
TGTGCCAGTGGGGGGGGAGAAGGCTACACCTTC
>TRBD1|TRBJ1-4|TRBV6-5|many
CASRRQGDGEKLFF
TGTGCCAGCAGAAGACAGGGGGATGGAGAAAAACTGTTTTTT
>NA|TRBJ1-2|TRBV7-9|NA
CASSRTVNYGYTF
TGTGCCAGCAGCCGGACAGTTAACTATGGCTACACCTTC
>NA|TRBJ2-7|TRBV7-2|NA
CASSYLDREDEQYF
TGTGCCAGCAGTTACCTCGACAGGGAGGACGAGCAGTACTTC
>NA|TRBJ2-2|TRBV6-5|once
CASSLGPNTGELFF
TGTGCCAGCAGTCTGGGACCTAACACCGGGGAGCTGTTTTTT
>NA|TRBJ2-3|TRBV5-1|NA
CASSLRQPGSTDTQYF
TGCGCCAGCAGCCTACGACAGCCTGGAAGCACAGATACGCAGTATTTT
>NA|TRBJ1-1|TRBV30|NA
CAWSVWGRNTEAFF
TGTGCCTGGAGTGTGTGGGGGCGAAACACTGAAGCTTTCTTT
>NA|TRBJ1-2|TRBV7-2|once
CASSLVWGDGYTF
TGTGCCAGCAGCTTAGTATGGGGCGATGGCTACACCTTC
>TRBD1|TRBJ2-5|TRBV5-1|NA
CASSPGQGLVETQYF
TGCGCCAGCAGCCCCGGACAGGGTTTGGTAGAGACCCAGTACTTC
>NA|TRBJ2-1|TRBV5-4|NA
CASTRDISSYNEQFF
TGTGCCAGCACAAGGGACATAAGCTCCTACAATGAGCAGTTCTTC
>TRBD2|TRBJ2-2|TRBV12-5|NA
CASGLVLSGSGPGELFF
TGTGCTAGTGGTTTGGTACTCAGCGGGAGTGGCCCCGGGGAGCTGTTTTTT
>TRBD1|TRBJ2-7|TRBV19|NA
CAAGGQGGYEQYF
TGTGCCGCTGGAGGACAGGGGGGCTACGAGCAGTACTTC
>TRBD2|TRBJ2-1|TRBV20-1|NA
CSASEAGGYNEQFF
TGCAGTGCTAGTGAAGCGGGAGGCTACAATGAGCAGTTCTTC
>NA|TRBJ2-1|TRBV2|NA
CASSELRDRPPHEQFF
TGTGCCAGCAGTGAATTGAGGGACCGTCCACCCCATGAGCAGTTCTTC
>TRBD2|TRBJ2-1|TRBV6-5|NA
CASIGLAGGNEQFF
TGTGCCTCCATCGGACTAGCGGGGGGCAATGAGCAGTTCTTC
>TRBD1|TRBJ1-4|TRBV7-9|NA
CASDRGTGAEKLFF
TGTGCCAGCGACCGAGGGACAGGCGCTGAAAAACTGTTTTTT
>TRBD1|TRBJ1-3|TRBV29-1|NA
CSVRTGGNTIYF
TGCAGCGTCCGGACAGGGGGAAACACCATATATTTT
>NA|TRBJ1-1|TRBV5-1|NA
CASSVQGGTEAFF
TGCGCCAGCAGCGTACAGGGCGGGACTGAAGCTTTCTTT
>NA|TRBJ2-1|TRBV3-1/TRBV3-2|NA
CASSQTLGNEQFF
TGTGCCAGCAGCCAAACCCTGGGGAATGAGCAGTTCTTC
>TRBD1|TRBJ1-1|TRBV10-3|NA
CAIRGQTEAFF
TGTGCCATCAGGGGACAGACTGAAGCTTTCTTT
>NA|TRBJ1-1|TRBV2|NA
CASSERVNTEAFF
TGTGCCAGCAGTGAAAGGGTGAACACTGAAGCTTTCTTT
>NA|TRBJ2-7|TRBV19|NA
CASSIQKAGIPSEQYF
TGTGCCAGTAGTATACAAAAGGCGGGGATACCGAGCGAGCAGTACTTC
>NA|TRBJ1-5|TRBV30|NA
CAWSAGNQPQHF
TGTGCCTGGAGTGCAGGCAATCAGCCCCAGCATTTT
>TRBD2|TRBJ2-2|TRBV7-2|NA
CASSLVVAGGTGELFF
TGTGCCAGCAGCTTAGTGGTAGCGGGGGGGACTGGGGAGCTGTTTTTT
>NA|TRBJ1-6|TRBV5-6|NA
CASSLVKGNSPLHF
TGTGCCAGCAGCTTGGTAAAGGGGAATTCACCCCTCCACTTT
>NA|TRBJ1-1|TRBV5-4|NA
CASTPPGRSEAFF
TGTGCCAGCACCCCTCCCGGACGGTCTGAAGCTTTCTTT
>NA|TRBJ2-1|TRBV6-5|NA
CASSARVNEQFF
TGTGCCAGCAGCGCAAGAGTCAATGAGCAGTTCTTC
>NA|TRBJ2-4|TRBV5-4|NA
CASSSLDLKNIQYF
TGTGCCAGCAGCTCCTTAGATCTCAAAAACATTCAGTACTTC